This TCR beta chain was retrieved from a study of Ad26.COV2.S vaccination and SARS-CoV-2 variants. Trimming took 5 bases from V and 6 from J, leaving 14 bases between them. The CDR3 totals 14 residues. Germline CDR1 LNHDA, CDR2 SQIVND (reference sequence). Described treatment: some 20 received Ad26.COV2.S at low or high dose, single or two shots; about 5 received placebo; per-sample allocation not given. Day 63 after the first vaccine or placebo injection was the time point for sampling. Details on this clone: Its specificity is unknown.

Sequencing was performed with immunoSEQ multiplex PCR; in TCRdb, only in-frame clones are kept and a portion is missing. This table has nearly 400,000 clones, around 89% appearing once. Study outcomes and limitations: Overall T cell responses may have been underestimated by the analyses of TCR breadth and depth. Considerable breadth of spike-specific CD8+ and CD4+ T cell responses has reportedly been documented following vaccination.

The J gene is TRBJ2-1, the V gene TRBV19; D gene uncertain. The source of this sequence is a person between 18 and 59 years old who received the Ad26.COV2.S COVID-19 vaccine or a placebo. The specimen was peripheral blood, collected in a trial of Ad26.COV2.S vaccine versus placebo. Written as DNA, the CDR3 is TGTGCCAGTAGTCCCTCCGGACCCGTCAATGAGCAGTTCTTC. Its protein is CASSPSGPVNEQFF.